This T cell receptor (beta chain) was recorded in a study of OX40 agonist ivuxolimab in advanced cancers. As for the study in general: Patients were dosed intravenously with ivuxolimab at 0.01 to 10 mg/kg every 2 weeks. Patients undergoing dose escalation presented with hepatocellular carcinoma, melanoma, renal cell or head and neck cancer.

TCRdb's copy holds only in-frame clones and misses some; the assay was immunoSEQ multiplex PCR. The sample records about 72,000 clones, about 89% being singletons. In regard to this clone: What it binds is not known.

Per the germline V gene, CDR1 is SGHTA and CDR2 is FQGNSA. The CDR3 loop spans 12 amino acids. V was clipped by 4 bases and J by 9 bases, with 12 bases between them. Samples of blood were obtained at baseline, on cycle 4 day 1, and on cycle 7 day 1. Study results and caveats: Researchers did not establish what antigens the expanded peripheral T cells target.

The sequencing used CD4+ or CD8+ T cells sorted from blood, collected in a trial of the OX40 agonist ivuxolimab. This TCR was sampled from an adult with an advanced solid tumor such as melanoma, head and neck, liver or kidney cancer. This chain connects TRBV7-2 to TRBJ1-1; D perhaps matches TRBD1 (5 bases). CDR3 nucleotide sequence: TGTGCCAGCAGCTCGTACAGGACCCAAGCTTTCTTT. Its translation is CASSSYRTQAFF.